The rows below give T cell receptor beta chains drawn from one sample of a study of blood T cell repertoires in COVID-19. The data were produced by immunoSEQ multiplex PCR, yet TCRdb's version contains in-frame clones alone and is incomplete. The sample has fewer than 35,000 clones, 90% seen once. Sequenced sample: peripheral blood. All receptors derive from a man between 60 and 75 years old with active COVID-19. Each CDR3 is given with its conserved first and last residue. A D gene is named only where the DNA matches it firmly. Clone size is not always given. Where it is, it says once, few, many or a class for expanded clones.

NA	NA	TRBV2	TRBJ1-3	TGTGCCAGCAGTGAAAGGGGCTCTGGAAACACCATATATTTT	CASSERGSGNTIYF
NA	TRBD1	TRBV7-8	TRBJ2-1	TGTGCCAGCAGCGTCGGGACAGGGGGACGGGAGCAGTTCTTC	CASSVGTGGREQFF
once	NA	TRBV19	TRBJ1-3	TGTGCCAGTAGTCACGGTTGGCGGCTCTCTGGAAACACCATATATTTT	CASSHGWRLSGNTIYF
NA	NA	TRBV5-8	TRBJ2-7	TGTGCCAGCAGCTCGGGACAAGGCCTTTTCTACGAGCAGTACTTC	CASSSGQGLFYEQYF
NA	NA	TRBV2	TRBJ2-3	TGTGCCAGCAGCAAAACAAGAATCCCTAGCACAGATACGCAGTATTTT	CASSKTRIPSTDTQYF
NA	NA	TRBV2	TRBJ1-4	TGTGCCAGCAGTGGTGGGCAGGGAACGAATGAAAAACTGTTTTTT	CASSGGQGTNEKLFF
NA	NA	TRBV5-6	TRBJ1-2	TGTGCCAGCAGCTTGCGTGGGGCAGGGAGGTTTGGCTACACCTTC	CASSLRGAGRFGYTF
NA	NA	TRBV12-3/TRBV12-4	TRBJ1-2	TGTGCCAGCACCCCAGGGTTGGGCTATGGCTACACCTTC	CASTPGLGYGYTF
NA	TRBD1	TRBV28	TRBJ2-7	TGTGCCAGCAGACCCCTAACAGGGGTCCACTCCTACGAGCAGTACTTC	CASRPLTGVHSYEQYF
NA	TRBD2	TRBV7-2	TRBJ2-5	TGTGCCAGCAGCTCTCTTGGGGGGGTGGAGACCCAGTACTTC	CASSSLGGVETQYF
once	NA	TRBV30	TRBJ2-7	TGTGCCTGGAAACCCGCTAGGGGTTACGAGCAGTACTTC	CAWKPARGYEQYF
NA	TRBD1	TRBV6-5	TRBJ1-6	TGTGCCAGCAGTTCCGCCGGGACAGCAGATTCACCCCTCCACTTT	CASSSAGTADSPLHF
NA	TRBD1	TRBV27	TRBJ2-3	TGTGCCAGCAGATCCGGGACAGGGCACACAGATACGCAGTATTTT	CASRSGTGHTDTQYF